This T cell receptor beta chain was recorded in a study of blood T cell repertoires in COVID-19. In this sample, this clone turned up a few times. Here immunoSEQ multiplex PCR was the method, and the copy in TCRdb shows in-frame clones only, minus some. The table includes about 220,000 clones, 80% to 85% detected once. Per the germline V gene, CDR1 is MNHEY and CDR2 is SVGAGI. The CDR3 is 14 residues long. The V gene lost 6 bases and the J gene lost 3 bases, with 11 bases spanning the gap. The material sequenced was peripheral blood. This chain connects TRBV6-5 to TRBJ2-2; no clear D gene. This receptor was taken from a woman aged 70-85 years with COVID-19, enrolled during active disease. The CDR3: CASRLRSYTGELFF. The CDR3 DNA sequence: TGTGCCAGCAGGTTACGCAGTTACACCGGGGAGCTGTTTTTT.